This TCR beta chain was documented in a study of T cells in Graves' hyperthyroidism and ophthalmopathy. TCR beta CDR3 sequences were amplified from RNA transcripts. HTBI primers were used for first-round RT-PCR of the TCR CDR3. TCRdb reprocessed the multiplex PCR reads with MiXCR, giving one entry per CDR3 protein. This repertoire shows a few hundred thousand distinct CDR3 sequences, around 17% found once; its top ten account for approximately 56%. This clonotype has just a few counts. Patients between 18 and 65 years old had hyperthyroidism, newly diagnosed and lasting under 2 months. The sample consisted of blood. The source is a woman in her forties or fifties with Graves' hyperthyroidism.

The CDR3 nucleotides are TGCGCCAGCAGCACGGGACCCGGGAACACCGGGGAGCTGTTTTTT. Translated: CASSTGPGNTGELFF. This sequence joins TRBV5-1 and TRBJ2-2; either TRBD1 or TRBD2 may fit D (5 bases each). Germline CDR1 reads SGHRS; CDR2 reads YFSETQ. CDR3 length equals 15 residues. V lost 4 bases and J lost 1, with 11 bases in between.